Reported below is one TCR beta chain. This entry is derived from a study of shared clonotypes between healthy human individuals. Once extracted for a subset, genomic DNA was divided evenly among several immunoSEQ plates. The repertoire was sequenced with immunoSEQ multiplex PCR; TCRdb's copy has only in-frame clones and lacks some. The table records approximately 2.4 million clones, approximately 96% of them present only once. Trimming took 11 bases from V and 4 from J, leaving 14 bases between them. The CDR3 has 13 amino acids. CDR1 is SNHLY and CDR2 is FYNNEI in the germline V gene. Input material: naive CD4+ T cells sorted from blood. The subset is: CD45RA+ positively selected. V and J are TRBV2 and TRBJ2-2, with a weak D call TRBD2 (5 bases). The sequence came from a man younger than 35 in good health. As DNA, the CDR3 is TGTGCCGGAGAGGACTCTTTCACCGGGGAGCTGTTTTTT. This encodes CAGEDSFTGELFF.